The 30 T cell receptor beta chains reported below all come from one sample, sequenced in a study of control samples from healthy donors and cancer patients. The repertoire was sequenced with immunoSEQ multiplex PCR; TCRdb's copy has only in-frame clones and lacks some. Among 110,000 to 150,000 clones listed, roughly 94% were seen once. The specimen was PBMCs. Receptor source: a man in his fifties or sixties with colorectal cancer.

This clone was picked up one time. CDR3 DNA sequence: TGCGCCAGCAGCTTGGGGACAGGGGGCACTCGAAATCAGCCCCAGCATTTT. Amino acid sequence: CASSLGTGGTRNQPQHF. The chain employs TRBV5-1 and TRBJ1-5, with 11 nucleotides matching TRBD1. From germline, CDR1 is SGHRS and CDR2 YFSETQ. J gave up 4 bases and V 0 bases, and 6 bases lay outside the gene matches. CDR3 length: 17 residues.

V and J are TRBV18 and TRBJ2-7; weak D call: TRBD1 (5 bases). V was shortened by 3 bases and J by 2 bases, with 11 bases between the two germline ends. Germline CDR1 and CDR2: KGHSH and LQKENI. The CDR3 consists of 14 residues. Here the CDR3 reads CASSPGQDPYEQYF. The CDR3 DNA is TGTGCCAGCTCACCGGGGCAGGACCCCTACGAGCAGTACTTC.

The CDR3 nucleotides are TGCGCCAGCAGTGACACCCAGGGCGAGCAGTACTTC. It specifies CASSDTQGEQYF. The rearrangement joins TRBV10-1 to TRBJ2-7; perhaps TRBD1 as D (5 bases). The CDR3 consists of 12 residues. CDR1 WNHNN and CDR2 SYGVQD come from the germline V gene (reference sequence). V was pared by 3 bases and J by 6 bases, with 9 bases between.

The chain carries TRBV5-4 and TRBJ2-3, with 7 nucleotides matching TRBD1. From germline, CDR1 is SGHNT and CDR2 YYREEE (reference sequence). The V segment lost 4 bases and the J segment 6 bases; nucleotides outside the gene matches: 5. This CDR3 region has 13 residues. CDR3 sequence (DNA): TGTGCCAGCAGCCTGGACAGGCGCGATACGCAGTATTTT. Protein sequence: CASSLDRRDTQYF.

The V and J genes are TRBV28 and TRBJ2-3; possible D gene TRBD2, 5 bases. The ends were cut back, 5 bases at V and 3 bases at J, with 12 bases in the middle. The CDR3 is 14 residues long. CDR1 and CDR2 from the germline V gene are MDHEN and SYDVKM. As DNA, the CDR3 is TGTGCCAGCAGTGGACGGGGATATACAGATACGCAGTATTTT. Translating it yields CASSGRGYTDTQYF. Supplemented by reference TRBV28 and TRBJ2-3, the full variable domain reads DVKVTQSSRYLVKRTGEKVFLECVQDMDHENMFWYRQDPGLGLRLIYFSYDVKMKEKGDIPEGYSVSREKKERFSLILESASTNQTSMYLCASSGRGYTDTQYFGPGTRLTVL.

The chain couples TRBV5-1 to TRBJ2-2, with 7 bases identical to TRBD2. This CDR3 comprises 17 residues. CDR1 is SGHRS and CDR2 is YFSETQ in the germline V gene. J was trimmed by 2 bases and V by 3 bases; bases with no gene match: 10. Here the CDR3 DNA reads TGCGCCAGCAGCTGGTCTGGCGGGGGATCAAACACCGGGGAGCTGTTTTTT. The encoded protein is CASSWSGGGSNTGELFF.

The chain has TRBV27 and TRBJ1-6; D is possibly TRBD1 (5 bases). V lost 6 bases and J 8 bases, leaving 20 bases between the germline ends. This CDR3 is 16 amino acids long. Germline V gene data show CDR1 as MNHEY and CDR2 as SMNVEV (reference sequence). The CDR3: CASRKNRDARDSPLHF. Written as DNA, the CDR3 is TGTGCCAGCAGAAAAAACCGGGACGCGAGGGATTCACCCCTCCACTTT.

This clone was seen a single time. The V and J genes are TRBV29-1 and TRBJ2-7; the match to TRBD1 covers 10 bases. J gave up 5 bases and V 6 bases, and 4 bases lay outside the gene matches. The CDR3 has 12 residues. Germline V lookup: CDR1 SQVTM, CDR2 ANQGSEA. DNA for the CDR3: TGCAGCGTCCGGGACAGGGGCAACGAGCAGTACTTC. Translation gives CSVRDRGNEQYF.

This chain uses TRBV4-3 with TRBJ2-5, with a possible D match to TRBD2 (6 bases). The CDR3 length is 14 residues. The V gene lost 5 bases and the J gene lost 5 bases, with 15 bases spanning the gap. The germline V gene encodes CDR1 LGHNA and CDR2 YSLEER. CDR3 DNA: TGCGCCAGCAGCATGGGCGGGGCCACGGAGACCCAGTACTTC. It translates to CASSMGGATETQYF.

The chain carries TRBV6-2 or TRBV6-3 and TRBJ1-1; D perhaps matches TRBD1 (5 bases). CDR3 length equals 14 residues. CDR1 and CDR2 (germline): MNHEY, SVGEGT. Trimming removed 2 bases from V and 2 bases from J, with 9 bases in between. This CDR3 reads CASSYPGLNTEAFF. In DNA form, the CDR3 reads TGTGCCAGCAGTTACCCGGGGCTTAACACTGAAGCTTTCTTT.

This clone came up a few times. V gene TRBV4-1 combines with J gene TRBJ1-3, with 7 bases identical to TRBD1. CDR1 MGHRA and CDR2 YSYEKL come from the germline V gene. The V gene end was trimmed by 4 bases and the J gene end by 2 bases; junction bases not matched to a gene: 8. This CDR3 contains 16 residues. CDR3 coding DNA: TGCGCCAGCAGCCTCGGACAGGCCCCAACTGGAAACACCATATATTTT. This encodes CASSLGQAPTGNTIYF.

The chain links TRBV4-1 to TRBJ1-3, with 10 nucleotides matching TRBD1. The germline V gene has CDR1 MGHRA and CDR2 YSYEKL. CDR3 length: 16 residues. J was trimmed by 4 bases and V by 1 base; bases with no gene match: 4. The chain's CDR3 is CASSQGTGGVGNTIYF. The CDR3 DNA sequence: TGCGCCAGCAGCCAAGGGACAGGGGGTGTCGGAAACACCATATATTTT.

The V call is TRBV7-8, the J call TRBJ1-4; D perhaps matches TRBD1 (5 bases). From germline, CDR1 is SGHVS and CDR2 FQNEAQ. This CDR3 is built from 20 residues. The V and J ends lost 2 bases and 0 bases respectively, with 22 bases between them. CDR3 in DNA: TGTGCCAGCAGCTTAAAGGCAGGGTGGTCTCTGAGTTCAACTAATGAAAAACTGTTTTTT. This translates into CASSLKAGWSLSSTNEKLFF.

This chain joins TRBV20-1 and TRBJ1-5, with TRBD1 identical over 8 bases. This CDR3 comprises 16 residues. The V gene end was trimmed by 3 bases and the J gene end by 6 bases; junction bases not matched to a gene: 13. Germline V gene sequence: CDR1 DFQATT, CDR2 SNEGSKA (reference sequence). The chain's CDR3 is CSASFFTGGWAQPQHF. The DNA for the CDR3 is TGCAGTGCTAGTTTCTTTACAGGGGGATGGGCTCAGCCCCAGCATTTT.

CDR3: CASSATGDVNSPLHF. Here the CDR3 DNA reads TGTGCCAGCTCAGCGACAGGGGACGTTAATTCACCCCTCCACTTT. This chain links TRBV18 with TRBJ1-6; TRBD1 matches 8 bases. V trimming: 5 bases; J trimming: 6 bases; junction bases outside the gene matches: 6. The CDR3 covers 15 residues. CDR1 KGHSH and CDR2 LQKENI come from the germline V gene.

The J gene is TRBJ1-1, the V gene TRBV7-2; D ambiguous. Germline V gene data show CDR1 as SGHTA and CDR2 as FQGNSA. Trimming cost V 1 base and J 3 bases, with 9 bases left between them. The CDR3 runs to 14 residues. The CDR3 loop is CASSLVSADTEAFF. Here the CDR3 DNA reads TGTGCCAGCAGCTTAGTTTCGGCGGACACTGAAGCTTTCTTT.

The gene calls are TRBV5-1 and TRBJ2-3, with unresolved D. Germline CDR1 reads SGHRS; CDR2 reads YFSETQ. Trimming took off 4 bases at V and 6 bases at J, with 12 bases between the two ends. The CDR3 totals 13 residues. The CDR3 here is CASSPDRVDTQYF. DNA of the CDR3: TGCGCCAGCAGCCCTGATAGGGTGGATACGCAGTATTTT. The whole variable domain, filled in from reference TRBV5-1 and TRBJ2-3, reads KAGVTQTPRYLIKTRGQQVTLSCSPISGHRSVSWYQQTPGQGLQFLFEYFSETQRNKGNFPGRFSGRQFSNSRSEMNVSTLELGDSALYLCASSPDRVDTQYFGPGTRLTVL.

The chain links TRBV9 to TRBJ2-1; 7 bases map to TRBD1. The CDR3 sequence is 15 residues long. J gave up 5 bases and V 3 bases, and 8 bases lay outside the gene matches. Germline values: CDR1 SGDLS, CDR2 YYNGEE. The CDR3 protein is CASSASPDRDNEQFF. CDR3 nucleotide sequence: TGTGCCAGCAGCGCATCGCCAGACAGGGACAATGAGCAGTTCTTC.

The genes are TRBV7-6 and TRBJ2-1; D remains unclear. Germline loops: CDR1 SGHVS, CDR2 FNYEAQ. The CDR3 consists of 14 residues. V gave up 5 bases and J gave up 8 bases, with 16 bases separating them. The DNA of the CDR3 is TGTGCCAGCAGCCTTGGGCGTCCCGGGTATGAGCAGTTCTTC. Translated: CASSLGRPGYEQFF.

This clone has only one observation. The rearrangement links TRBV5-1 to TRBJ1-2, with unresolved D. The germline V gene encodes CDR1 SGHRS and CDR2 YFSETQ. V lost 4 bases to trimming and J lost 6 bases, with 16 bases between them. This CDR3 spans 14 amino acids. CDR3 coding DNA: TGCGCCAGCAGCCCTGGGTCACCGACGGATGGCTACACCTTC. Encoded protein: CASSPGSPTDGYTF.

V and J are TRBV10-1 and TRBJ2-3, with 15 positions matching TRBD2. The CDR3 spans 16 residues. Germline CDR1 WNHNN, CDR2 SYGVQD (reference sequence). With 3 bases clipped from V and 3 bases from J, the junction kept 1 base outside the gene matches. CDR3 residues: CASSDGTSGGTDTQYF. CDR3 nucleotides: TGCGCCAGCAGTGACGGGACTAGCGGGGGGACAGATACGCAGTATTTT.

The chain combines TRBV13 with TRBJ1-4; D gene ambiguous. Germline V gene data show CDR1 as PRHDT and CDR2 as FYEKMQ (reference sequence). The V end lost 0 bases, the J end lost 2 bases, and 4 bases lay between the germline ends. The CDR3 consists of 14 residues. The CDR3 sequence is CASSLGGTNEKLFF. CDR3 nucleotide sequence: TGTGCCAGCAGCTTAGGTGGGACTAATGAAAAACTGTTTTTT. The full variable domain, with the rest looked up from reference TRBV13 and TRBJ1-4, is AAGVIQSPRHLIKEKRETATLKCYPIPRHDTVYWYQQGPGQDPQFLISFYEKMQSDKGSIPDRFSAQQFSDYHSELNMSSLELGDSALYFCASSLGGTNEKLFFGSGTQLSVL.

The DNA for the CDR3 is TGTGCCAGCAGTGACCGCCTGGGTAACGAAGCTTTCTTT. It specifies CASSDRLGNEAFF. V is TRBV25-1 and J is TRBJ1-1; D remains ambiguous. CDR3 length: 13 residues. The V gene's germline CDR1 is MGHDK and CDR2 SYGVNS. Trimming left V 3 bases short and J 8 bases short, with 13 bases between. Complete variable domain (other parts from reference TRBV25-1 and TRBJ1-1): EADIYQTPRYLVIGTGKKITLECSQTMGHDKMYWYQQDPGMELHLIHYSYGVNSTEKGDLSSESTVSRIRTEHFPLTLESARPSHTSQYLCASSDRLGNEAFFGQGTRLTVV.

With respect to this clone: Additional DNA sequences in this sample encode the identical CDR3. This sequence joins TRBV5-1 and TRBJ2-3, with D unclear. Germline CDR1 and CDR2: SGHRS and YFSETQ. The CDR3 totals 12 residues. The V gene lost 0 bases and the J gene lost 5 bases, with 4 bases spanning the gap. Here the CDR3 reads CASSLVEDTQYF. DNA of the CDR3: TGCGCCAGCAGCTTGGTGGAAGATACGCAGTATTTT.

This sequence joins TRBV10-3 and TRBJ2-3, with TRBD2 matching 9 bases. The trim removed 5 bases at V and 9 bases at J, leaving 6 bases unmatched. CDR1 ENHRY and CDR2 SYGVKD come from the germline V gene. This CDR3 spans 13 amino acids. Here the CDR3 reads CAISSRGGDTQYF. DNA of the CDR3: TGTGCCATCAGTTCGCGGGGGGGCGACACGCAGTATTTT.

The chain is built from TRBV4-1 and TRBJ2-3, with TRBD1 matching over 9 bases. In germline, CDR1 is MGHRA, CDR2 YSYEKL. Trimming cost V 1 base and J 9 bases; bases outside gene matches: 14. The CDR3 is made up of 17 amino acids. CDR3 sequence: CASSQAVTGGAEKTQYF. The CDR3 DNA follows: TGCGCCAGCAGCCAAGCCGTAACAGGGGGCGCAGAAAAAACGCAGTATTTT.

This clone showed up just once. This chain joins TRBV27 and TRBJ1-2; TRBD1 matches 12 bases. The V gene end was trimmed by 4 bases and the J gene end by 6 bases; junction bases not matched to a gene: 9. The CDR3 totals 16 residues. Germline V gives CDR1 MNHEY, CDR2 SMNVEV (reference sequence). In nucleotides, the CDR3 is TGTGCCAGCAGTTCGTGGGACAGGGGGCGTATGGATGGCTACACCTTC. Its translation is CASSSWDRGRMDGYTF.

This chain links TRBV5-1 with TRBJ2-4; D gene uncertain. V was clipped by 3 bases and J by 1 base, with 11 bases between them. The CDR3 is made up of 15 amino acids. Germline CDR1 is SGHRS and CDR2 is YFSETQ. CDR3 protein: CASSSEVNAKNIQYF. CDR3 in DNA: TGCGCCAGCAGCTCGGAAGTGAATGCCAAAAACATTCAGTACTTC.

This sequence joins TRBV24-1 and TRBJ2-3; the D call may be TRBD1 or TRBD2 (5 bases each). CDR1 is KGHDR, CDR2 SFDVKD, per germline. The CDR3 runs 13 residues. The V and J ends lost 3 bases and 6 bases respectively, with 9 bases between them. The CDR3 DNA reads as TGTGCCACCAGTGATGGGGGTCGTGATACGCAGTATTTT. Encoded protein: CATSDGGRDTQYF.

The chain carries TRBV6-1 and TRBJ1-5; D uncertain. V gave up 0 bases and J gave up 11 bases, with 17 bases separating them. The CDR3 is 15 amino acids. CDR1 is MNHNS and CDR2 is SASEGT in the germline V gene. The CDR3 DNA is TGTGCCAGCAGTGAAGCTGTGGACGGAAGGTTCTCCCAGCATTTT. Translation gives CASSEAVDGRFSQHF.